The 10 T cell receptor beta chains below were found in one sample sequenced in a study of T cell changes during pregnancy in multiple sclerosis. The table came from immunoSEQ multiplex PCR; TCRdb's copy has only in-frame clones and leaves some out. The data show tens of thousands of clones, under 95% seen once. The source was CD4+ T cells from peripheral blood mononuclear cells, collected in the third trimester of pregnancy. The receptors originated from a female donor with multiple sclerosis, enrolled in a pregnancy study.

V usage is TRBV19 and J usage is TRBJ1-5; TRBD1 matches at 9 bases. The CDR3 has 15 residues. Germline assignment: CDR1 LNHDA and CDR2 SQIVND (reference sequence). V gave up 3 bases and J gave up 4 bases; unmatched junction bases: 4. The CDR3 DNA reads as TGTGCCAGTAGTATTCTCGGGACAGGGAATCAGCCCCAGCATTTT. Protein: CASSILGTGNQPQHF.

This clone has only one observation. V gene TRBV25-1 combines with J gene TRBJ1-5; TRBD1 aligns across 9 bases. Unmatched junction bases numbered 5, after V lost 3 bases and J lost 2 bases. Germline assignment: CDR1 MGHDK and CDR2 SYGVNS. This CDR3 has 16 residues. CDR3 amino acids: CASSDDRGLGNQPQHF. The DNA of the CDR3 is TGTGCCAGCAGTGACGACAGGGGGTTAGGCAATCAGCCCCAGCATTTT.

CDR3 loop: CASSLFTGVGTEAFF. CDR3 coding DNA: TGCGCCAGCAGCCTATTCACAGGGGTGGGCACTGAAGCTTTCTTT. The chain combines TRBV5-1 with TRBJ1-1, with TRBD1 identical over 7 bases. The CDR3 runs 15 residues. Germline V gene lookup returns CDR1 SGHRS and CDR2 YFSETQ. V shed 4 bases and J 4 bases; nucleotides not matched to a gene: 10.

This clone was recorded only once. DNA of the CDR3: TGTGCCATCAGTGGGCTAGCGGGAGTAGGGGGGCCCACAGATACGCAGTATTTT. Its translation: CAISGLAGVGGPTDTQYF. V is TRBV10-3 and J is TRBJ2-3, with 10 bases aligning to TRBD2. The V and J ends lost 4 bases and 2 bases, in that order; junction bases with no gene match: 12. From germline, CDR1 is ENHRY and CDR2 SYGVKD. This CDR3 has 18 residues.

The sample holds one count of this clone. The chain combines TRBV7-2 with TRBJ1-2; TRBD1 agrees at 9 bases. V trimming: 1 base; J trimming: 8 bases; junction bases outside the gene matches: 11. CDR1 SGHTA and CDR2 FQGNSA come from the germline V gene. The CDR3 is 16 amino acids. DNA for the CDR3: TGTGCCAGCAGCTTAGGGGCCGAGTACAGGGGGCAGGGCTACACCTTC. Translating it yields CASSLGAEYRGQGYTF. Full variable domain (outside the CDR3, taken from reference TRBV7-2 and TRBJ1-2): GAGVSQSPSNKVTEKGKDVELRCDPISGHTALYWYRQSLGQGLEFLIYFQGNSAPDKSGLPSDRFSAERTGGSVSTLTIQRTQQEDSAVYLCASSLGAEYRGQGYTFGSGTRLTVV.

The V gene is TRBV28, the J gene TRBJ1-5; 8 bases are a match to TRBD1. J was trimmed by 2 bases and V by 5 bases; bases with no gene match: 5. The CDR3 spans 15 residues. Germline V CDR1 and CDR2: MDHEN, SYDVKM. CDR3 region: CASSRQGNGNQPQHF. DNA of the CDR3: TGTGCCAGCAGTCGACAGGGGAATGGCAATCAGCCCCAGCATTTT.

J is TRBJ2-2 and V is TRBV6-5; D ambiguous. The CDR3 has 13 amino acids. CDR1 is MNHEY and CDR2 is SVGAGI in the germline V gene. Trimming took 7 bases from V and 0 from J, leaving 6 bases between them. The CDR3 loop reads CASISSNTGELFF. CDR3 in DNA: TGTGCCAGCATATCCTCGAACACCGGGGAGCTGTTTTTT.

The rearrangement joins TRBV7-2 to TRBJ2-7; 7 bases map to TRBD1. The CDR3 contains 15 residues. Germline loops: CDR1 SGHTA, CDR2 FQGNSA. J lost 3 bases, V lost 6 bases, and 11 bases had no gene match. The CDR3: CASSLEPQGNYEQYF. CDR3 bases: TGTGCCAGCAGTCTAGAACCACAGGGGAACTACGAGCAGTACTTC.

This clone was seen only once. CDR3 amino acids: CASRGVVETQYF. Here the CDR3 DNA reads TGTGCCAGCAGGGGCGTGGTAGAGACCCAGTACTTC. The genes are TRBV28 and TRBJ2-5; D ambiguous. With 6 bases removed from V and 4 bases from J, the gap between germline ends came to 9 bases. This CDR3 spans 12 amino acids. Germline loops: CDR1 MDHEN, CDR2 SYDVKM.

This sequence joins TRBV28 and TRBJ2-5; TRBD1 is a possible D gene (5 bases). Per the germline V gene, CDR1 is MDHEN and CDR2 is SYDVKM. Trimming cost V 3 bases and J 2 bases, with 7 bases left between them. This CDR3 spans 13 amino acids. The CDR3 nucleotides are TGTGCCAGCAGTTTGGGGCAGCAAGAGACCCAGTACTTC. Protein sequence: CASSLGQQETQYF.